This is a list of T cell receptor beta chains from one sample in a study of radiation and T cells in renal cell carcinoma. TCRdb's table, derived via immunoSEQ multiplex PCR, lists solely in-frame clones and lacks some. This sample carries 100,000 to 150,000 clones, roughly four fifths of them seen once, and the ten largest clones take roughly 5.9%. Here the sequenced sample was blood, taken from a patient whose treatment included radiotherapy and nephrectomy. Receptors were obtained from a man aged 50-59 years with renal cell carcinoma. CDR3s include the opening cysteine and the closing phenylalanine or tryptophan. Each record gives: clone size, D gene, J gene, V gene, CDR3 DNA, CDR3 protein. The D gene is left open where the match is weak. The size field is filled for only some rows; it gives once, few, many or a size class.

>.|.|TRBJ2-5|TRBV7-8
TGTGCCAGCAGGGCCGGGGAGACCCAGTACTTC
CASRAGETQYF
>.|.|TRBJ1-1|TRBV28
TGTGCCAGCAGGTGGACAGCGAACACTGAAGCTTTCTTT
CASRWTANTEAFF
>.|TRBD2|TRBJ2-3|TRBV9
TGTGCCAGCAGCGTAGCACTAGCGGGGGCCACAGATACGCAGTATTTT
CASSVALAGATDTQYF
>.|.|TRBJ2-2|TRBV7-8
TGTGCCAGCAGCTTGCTACCCGGGACTCAGCCCACCGGGGAGCTGTTTTTT
CASSLLPGTQPTGELFF
>.|.|TRBJ1-4|TRBV5-4
TGTGCCAGCACGGACGAAGCGACAGATAATGAAAAACTGTTTTTT
CASTDEATDNEKLFF
>.|.|TRBJ2-3|TRBV30
TGTGCCTGGAAGTTGGGGGGGGCTAGCACAGATACGCAGTATTTT
CAWKLGGASTDTQYF
>.|.|TRBJ1-3|TRBV6-1
TGTGCCAGCAGTGTAGGGAGCGGAAACACCATATATTTT
CASSVGSGNTIYF
>.|TRBD2|TRBJ2-3|TRBV19
TGTGCCAGTAGTATTAATTTGGCGGGAGCGGCAGATACGCAGTATTTT
CASSINLAGAADTQYF
>.|.|TRBJ1-4|TRBV21-1
TGTGCCAGCAGCCCAGCGGGTGGGACCAAGGGAGATGAAAAACTGTTTTTT
CASSPAGGTKGDEKLFF
>.|.|TRBJ2-3|TRBV10-3
TGTGCCATCTGGGCAGGGGCCGGTACAGATACGCAGTATTTT
CAIWAGAGTDTQYF
>once|.|TRBJ2-4|TRBV7-7
TGTGCTAGCAGCTTAGCCCCCCCAGCAGCCAAAAACATTCAGTACTTC
CASSLAPPAAKNIQYF
>.|TRBD1|TRBJ1-2|TRBV7-2
TGTGCCAGCAGCTCGAGACAGGGGGCTAACCCTGATGGCTACACCTTC
CASSSRQGANPDGYTF
>.|.|TRBJ2-3|TRBV20-1
TGCAGTGCTAGAGTGTGGGATACGCAGTATTTT
CSARVWDTQYF
>once|.|TRBJ1-1|TRBV15
TGTGCCACCAGCAGAGAACGAGGGCCGGGGACTGAAGCTTTCTTT
CATSRERGPGTEAFF
>.|.|TRBJ1-3|TRBV19
TGTGCCAGTAGTACCTACCAGGGAGCTGGAAACACCATATATTTT
CASSTYQGAGNTIYF
>few|TRBD2|TRBJ2-1|TRBV2
TGTGCCAGCAGTGGCGGGAGCCTCTACAATGAGCAGTTCTTC
CASSGGSLYNEQFF
>.|TRBD1|TRBJ2-7|TRBV6-5
TGTGCCAGCAGTTACCCAGGACAGGGTATGTACGAGCAGTACTTC
CASSYPGQGMYEQYF
>.|TRBD1|TRBJ2-7|TRBV9
TGTGCCAGCAGCCGGACGGGGACAGGGTACTACGAGCAGTACTTC
CASSRTGTGYYEQYF
>.|.|TRBJ2-1|TRBV6-5
TGTGCCAGCAGTTACTTGAATGAGCAGTTCTTC
CASSYLNEQFF
>.|TRBD2|TRBJ2-5|TRBV28
TGTGCCAGCAGCCCCCAAAAAAATAGCGGGAGGGAAGAGACCCAGTACTTC
CASSPQKNSGREETQYF
>.|.|TRBJ2-5|TRBV19
TGTGCCAGTAGTATACTCCCTTCAGGTTCTAGTGAGACCCAGTACTTC
CASSILPSGSSETQYF
>.|TRBD1|TRBJ2-3|TRBV4-3
TGCGCCAGCTCGCCATTACAGGGGGCCATGTTAACTGATACGCAGTATTTT
CASSPLQGAMLTDTQYF
>.|.|TRBJ2-3|TRBV7-3
TGTGCCAGCAGCTTAACAGGCGGACGCACAGATACGCAGTATTTT
CASSLTGGRTDTQYF
>.|TRBD1|TRBJ1-2|TRBV28
TGTGCCAGCAGTACTTGGGGGCAGGGGGTCGGTGGCTACACCTTC
CASSTWGQGVGGYTF
>.|.|TRBJ2-2|TRBV7-2
TGTGCCAGCAGCTCCCAGGGCGTTTCCGGGGAGCTGTTTTTT
CASSSQGVSGELFF
>once|.|TRBJ1-2|TRBV19
TGTGCCAGTAGTAAGAGCCCCACGGACTATGGCTACACCTTC
CASSKSPTDYGYTF
>.|.|TRBJ2-1|TRBV11-1
TGTGCCAGCAGTCCCGAGTATCTAGCTCTCAATGAGCAGTTCTTC
CASSPEYLALNEQFF
>few|.|TRBJ1-1|TRBV6-1
TGTGCCAGCAGTGAAAACGTTGACACTGAAGCTTTCTTT
CASSENVDTEAFF
>.|TRBD1|TRBJ1-5|TRBV27
TGTGCCAGCAGTCCGAAAAGAGGGACAGAGAATCAGCCCCAGCATTTT
CASSPKRGTENQPQHF
>.|TRBD2|TRBJ2-1|TRBV5-1
TGCGCCAGCGGGGGGACTAGTTCCTACAATGAGCAGTTCTTC
CASGGTSSYNEQFF
>.|.|TRBJ2-7|TRBV6-4
TGTGCCAGCAGCGCCATGGACAGACCAGCTGCTGCCTACGAGCAGTACTTC
CASSAMDRPAAAYEQYF
>.|TRBD2|TRBJ2-5|TRBV6-1
TGTGCCAGCAGTGGCGGACTAGCGCAAGAGACCCAGTACTTC
CASSGGLAQETQYF
>.|.|TRBJ1-4|TRBV5-1
TGCGCCAGCAGCTTGGTCGGAGAAGCTAATGAAAAACTGTTTTTT
CASSLVGEANEKLFF
>.|.|TRBJ2-7|TRBV5-4
TGTGCCAGCAGCTTGGACAAAGGGGATTACCCCGAGCAGTACTTC
CASSLDKGDYPEQYF
>.|.|TRBJ2-1|TRBV2
TGTGCCAGCTATGCCTATGGGGGGTCCCAGTTCTTC
CASYAYGGSQFF
>.|.|TRBJ2-7|TRBV6-1
TGTGCCAGCAGCCTTGTTGGGACGGACTCCTACGAGCAGTACTTC
CASSLVGTDSYEQYF
>.|.|TRBJ2-5|TRBV10-3
TGTGCCATCAGTGGGGAATTTATCCAGACCCAGTACTTC
CAISGEFIQTQYF
>few|.|TRBJ1-3|TRBV7-9
TGTGCCAGCAGCTTAAACGGGAACACCATATATTTT
CASSLNGNTIYF
>.|TRBD2|TRBJ2-5|TRBV9
TGTGCCAGCAGTCCCGGGACTAGCGGGGGGAGGGGAGAGACCCAGTACTTC
CASSPGTSGGRGETQYF
>once|TRBD2|TRBJ2-1|TRBV4-1
TGCGCCAGCAGCCAAGGTTCAAGCGGGGGGGCTCTATTGCAGTTCTTC
CASSQGSSGGALLQFF
>.|TRBD1|TRBJ1-1|TRBV9
TGTGCCAGCAGCACCGGGACAGGGTCGGTCACTGAAGCTTTCTTT
CASSTGTGSVTEAFF
>.|.|TRBJ2-2|TRBV7-6
TGTGCCAGCAGCTTAGGAGGTGCCGGGGAGCTGTTTTTT
CASSLGGAGELFF
>.|.|TRBJ2-1|TRBV30
TGTGCCTGGACTCTTTACAATGAGCAGTTCTTC
CAWTLYNEQFF
>.|.|TRBJ1-2|TRBV5-8
TGTGCCAGCAGCTCCCGGGCGTATGGCTACACCTTC
CASSSRAYGYTF
>.|TRBD2|TRBJ2-1|TRBV5-1
TGCGCCAGCAGCGGCGGACTAGCTGTGAGCTCCTACAATGAGCAGTTCTTC
CASSGGLAVSSYNEQFF
>.|.|TRBJ2-4|TRBV9
TGTGCCAGCAAAGAGGGGTACTTC
CASKEGYF
>.|.|TRBJ2-7|TRBV5-1
TGCGCCAGCTCTGAGGGCTACGAGCAGTACTTC
CASSEGYEQYF
>.|TRBD1|TRBJ1-1|TRBV4-3
TGCGCCAGCAGCCAAGTCAGGGGGGAGACTGAAGCTTTCTTT
CASSQVRGETEAFF
>.|.|TRBJ1-5|TRBV7-8
TGTGCCGTAGATGGCAGGGATGTCCGGCAGCCCCAGCATTTT
CAVDGRDVRQPQHF
>.|TRBD1|TRBJ2-1|TRBV2
TGTGCCAGCAGTGAGACAGGGCGCAATGAGCAGTTCTTC
CASSETGRNEQFF
>.|.|TRBJ2-1|TRBV7-2
TGTGCCAGCAGCTTCTCTAGCTTGTACAATGAGCAGTTCTTC
CASSFSSLYNEQFF
>.|.|TRBJ1-2|TRBV9
TGTGCCAGCAGCTCAGGACCTAACTATGGCTACACCTTC
CASSSGPNYGYTF
>few|.|TRBJ1-4|TRBV25-1
TGTGCCAGCAGTGAAGGACAGTCTAATGAAAAACTGTTTTTT
CASSEGQSNEKLFF